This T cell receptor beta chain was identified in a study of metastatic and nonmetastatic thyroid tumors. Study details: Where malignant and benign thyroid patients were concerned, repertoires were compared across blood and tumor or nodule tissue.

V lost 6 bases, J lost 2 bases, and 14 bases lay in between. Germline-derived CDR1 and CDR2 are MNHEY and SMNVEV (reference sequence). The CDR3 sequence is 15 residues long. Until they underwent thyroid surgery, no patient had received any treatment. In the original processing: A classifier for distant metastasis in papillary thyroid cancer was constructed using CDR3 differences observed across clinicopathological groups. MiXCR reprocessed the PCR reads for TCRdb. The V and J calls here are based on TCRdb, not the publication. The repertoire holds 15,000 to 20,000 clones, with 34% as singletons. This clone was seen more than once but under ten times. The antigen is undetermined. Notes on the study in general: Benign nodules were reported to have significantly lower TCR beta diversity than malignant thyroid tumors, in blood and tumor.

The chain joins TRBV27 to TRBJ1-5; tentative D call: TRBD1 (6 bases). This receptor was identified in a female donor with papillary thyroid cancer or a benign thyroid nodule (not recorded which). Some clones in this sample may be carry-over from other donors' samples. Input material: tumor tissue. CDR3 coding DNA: TGTGCCAGCAGACAACAGGGTTGGGGCAATCAGCCCCAGCATTTT. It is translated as CASRQQGWGNQPQHF.